This T cell receptor beta chain was retrieved from a study of control samples from healthy donors and cancer patients. V dropped 4 bases and J dropped 5 bases, with 5 bases sitting between them. This CDR3 contains 12 residues. The germline V gene encodes CDR1 MNHEY and CDR2 SMNVEV (reference sequence). Sequenced by immunoSEQ multiplex PCR; TCRdb stores in-frame clones only, minus some. This table holds about 92,000 clones, around 80% found once. The receptor was derived from a woman aged 55-75 years in good health. Source material: blood. The chain carries TRBV27 and TRBJ2-2; D ambiguous. The CDR3 here is CASSYLTGELFF. DNA for the CDR3: TGTGCCAGCAGTTACCTAACCGGGGAGCTGTTTTTT.